The text below deals with one T cell receptor (beta chain). Its target is unknown. The entry originates in a study of cytomegalovirus exposure and HLA in healthy donors. Study observations and caveats: Most subjects' HLA-A and HLA-B alleles were reportedly predicted from TCR beta sequences. A later analysis linked some 18,000 TCR beta sequences to HLA alleles at 0.05 false discovery rate.

PCR amplification relied on 60 Vbeta primers (plus 13 Jbeta primers). Profiling relied on immunoSEQ multiplex PCR, and the TCRdb table lists in-frame clones only, not all of them. The repertoire includes some 130,000 clones, about 80% of them detected once, and approximately 2% sits in the top ten. This CDR3 contains 13 residues. Germline V CDR1 and CDR2: GTSNPN, SVGIG (reference sequence). The J segment lost 6 bases and the V segment lost 5 bases, leaving 5 bases of the junction unmatched. V is TRBV30 and J is TRBJ2-1, with TRBD2 matching 9 bases. Sample: PBMCs. This clonotype was obtained from a man aged 25-40 years in good health and CMV-seronegative. CDR3 nucleotides: TGTGCCTGGTTTAGCGGGAGAAGCAATGAGCAGTTCTTC. As protein: CAWFSGRSNEQFF.